The 29 T cell receptor beta chains below all came from one sample that was sequenced in a study of T-cell reconstitution after alpha-beta-depleted transplantation in children. Preparation of the TCRbeta library involved a method that used unique molecular identifiers. TCRdb analysed the PCR reads with MiXCR anew, one entry per CDR3 protein. The repertoire holds about 610,000 distinct CDR3 sequences, with 10% as singletons. The specimen comprised PBMCs from the stem cell graft donor, sampled from the stem cell graft. These receptors all stem from a human donor who donated a stem cell graft to a child with acute myeloid leukemia.

This clonotype was counted a few times. This chain joins TRBV5-1 and TRBJ2-1, with D tentatively TRBD2 (6 bases). The germline V and J ends were trimmed by 2 bases and 0 bases, with 15 bases remaining between them. CDR1 SGHRS and CDR2 YFSETQ come from the germline V gene. The length of the CDR3 is 17 residues. The CDR3 region has the DNA TGCGCCAGCAGCTTAACCCCTAGCGCCAGCTCCTACAATGAGCAGTTCTTC. Amino acid sequence: CASSLTPSASSYNEQFF.

The table lists this clonotype with many counts. V is TRBV20-1 and J is TRBJ2-3, with 11 bases identical to TRBD2. This CDR3 is built from 15 residues. Unmatched junction bases numbered 6, after V lost 3 bases and J lost 4 bases. In germline, CDR1 is DFQATT, CDR2 SNEGSKA (reference sequence). DNA of the CDR3: TGCAGTGCTAGCTCTTTAGCGGGAGGGCCAGATACGCAGTATTTT. Residues: CSASSLAGGPDTQYF.

In this sample, this clonotype turned up many times. The genes are TRBV4-3 and TRBJ2-3, with TRBD2 as a possible D gene (5 bases). Germline V gene data show CDR1 as LGHNA and CDR2 as YSLEER. V gave up 0 bases and J gave up 2 bases, with 12 bases separating them. CDR3 length equals 16 residues. The CDR3 sequence: CASSQDLAGNTDTQYF. CDR3 nucleotides: TGCGCCAGCAGCCAAGATTTGGCGGGCAACACAGATACGCAGTATTTT.

The chain joins TRBV5-4 to TRBJ2-3, with 14 bases matching TRBD2. The ends lost 4 bases at V and 6 bases at J; junction bases unmatched: 7. The germline V gene encodes CDR1 SGHNT and CDR2 YYREEE (reference sequence). The CDR3 totals 16 residues. This CDR3 reads CASSPGTSGRGDTQYF. CDR3 nucleotide sequence: TGTGCCAGCAGCCCCGGGACTAGCGGGAGAGGTGATACGCAGTATTTT. Based on the CDR3 plus reference TRBV5-4 and TRBJ2-3, the full variable domain is ETGVTQSPTHLIKTRGQQVTLRCSSQSGHNTVSWYQQALGQGPQFIFQYYREEENGRGNFPPRFSGLQFPNYSSELNVNALELDDSALYLCASSPGTSGRGDTQYFGPGTRLTVL.

This clonotype was counted many times. The V and J genes are TRBV12-3 or TRBV12-4 and TRBJ2-1; 12 bases map to TRBD2. V gave up 8 bases and J gave up 8 bases; unmatched junction bases: 7. This CDR3 has 14 amino acids. The CDR3 DNA follows: TGTGCCAGCTCCCTAGCGGGAGGGGCGGATGAGCAGTTCTTC. Translated: CASSLAGGADEQFF.

This clonotype has a handful of counts. J is TRBJ2-2 and V is TRBV20-1, with 7 bases aligning to TRBD2. CDR3 size: 16 residues. Trimming cost V 6 bases and J 6 bases; bases outside gene matches: 16. The germline gives CDR1 DFQATT, CDR2 SNEGSKA (reference sequence). CDR3 protein: CSAKLKPAGESGELFF. The CDR3 DNA is TGCAGTGCCAAACTGAAACCTGCGGGAGAATCCGGGGAGCTGTTTTTT.

This chain links TRBV7-2 with TRBJ2-3; TRBD2 aligns across 10 bases. V was pared by 0 bases and J by 3 bases, with 3 bases of the junction left unmatched. The CDR3 has 16 residues. The germline CDR1 and CDR2 sequences are SGHTA and FQGNSA. In nucleotides, the CDR3 is TGTGCCAGCAGCTTAGCCGGGACTAGCGATACAGATACGCAGTATTTT. Amino acids: CASSLAGTSDTDTQYF. Combining the CDR3 with reference TRBV7-2 and TRBJ2-3 gives the whole variable domain GAGVSQSPSNKVTEKGKDVELRCDPISGHTALYWYRQSLGQGLEFLIYFQGNSAPDKSGLPSDRFSAERTGGSVSTLTIQRTQQEDSAVYLCASSLAGTSDTDTQYFGPGTRLTVL.

This clonotype has more than one count but fewer than ten. The chain employs TRBV7-2 and TRBJ1-5; 8 nucleotides line up with TRBD1. This CDR3 region has 14 residues. The germline V gene has CDR1 SGHTA and CDR2 FQGNSA. After removal of 6 bases from V and 5 bases from J, the junction contained 6 bases not matched to a gene. This CDR3 reads CASRPTGGDQPQHF. CDR3 sequence (DNA): TGTGCCAGCAGACCAACAGGGGGTGATCAGCCCCAGCATTTT.

This clonotype was observed many times. V gene TRBV18 combines with J gene TRBJ2-1; 11 bases match TRBD2. The CDR3 totals 15 residues. Germline CDR1 and CDR2: KGHSH and LQKENI. The V gene end was trimmed by 6 bases and the J gene end by 4 bases; junction bases not matched to a gene: 5. The CDR3 spells CASSATSGNYNEQFF. The CDR3 DNA reads TGTGCCAGCTCTGCGACTAGCGGGAATTACAATGAGCAGTTCTTC.

The CDR3 reads CASSAISRGDEQFF. The CDR3, as DNA: TGTGCCAGCAGCGCAATCTCCAGGGGGGATGAGCAGTTCTTC. The V call is TRBV9, the J call TRBJ2-1; D may be TRBD1 (7 bases). From germline, CDR1 is SGDLS and CDR2 YYNGEE. With 3 bases removed from V and 8 bases from J, the gap between germline ends came to 15 bases. The CDR3 contains 14 residues. Full variable domain (missing parts from reference TRBV9 and TRBJ2-1): DSGVTQTPKHLITATGQRVTLRCSPRSGDLSVYWYQQSLDQGLQFLIQYYNGEERAKGNILERFSAQQFPDLHSELNLSSLELGDSALYFCASSAISRGDEQFFGPGTRLTVL.

As to this clonotype: The junction differs from germline at one of its ends, possibly a read error. The chain is built from TRBV7-2 and TRBJ2-3, with 8 bases fitting TRBD2. This CDR3 is 17 amino acids long. Germline CDR1 reads SGHTA; CDR2 reads FQGNSA. The CDR3 DNA sequence: TGTGCCAGCAGTTTAGCGGGAACTTTTTCTAGCACAGATACGCAGTATTTT. It yields the protein CASSLAGTFSSTDTQYF.

This clonotype was seen at least ten times. The gene calls are TRBV10-2 and TRBJ2-5; 9 bases match TRBD2. The ends lost 3 bases at V and 4 bases at J; junction bases unmatched: 3. There are 14 residues in the CDR3. CDR1 is WSHSY, CDR2 SAAADI, per germline. CDR3 amino acids: CASSDGTSRETQYF. The CDR3 bases are TGCGCCAGCAGTGACGGGACTAGCAGAGAGACCCAGTACTTC.

This clonotype has more than one count but fewer than ten. CDR3 amino acids: CASSSPGTGGDGYTF. The CDR3 DNA reads as TGTGCCAGCAGTTCCCCCGGGACAGGGGGCGATGGCTACACCTTC. V and J are TRBV28 and TRBJ1-2; 12 nucleotides line up with TRBD1. This CDR3 region has 15 residues. CDR1 is MDHEN and CDR2 is SYDVKM in the germline V gene. The V gene end was trimmed by 4 bases and the J gene end by 6 bases; junction bases not matched to a gene: 6.

This clonotype was counted ten times or more. This chain connects TRBV3-1 to TRBJ1-6; no definite D call. Germline CDR1 and CDR2: LGHDT and YNNKEL (reference sequence). This CDR3 is 13 amino acids long. Trimming removed 4 bases from V and 10 bases from J, with 11 bases in between. CDR3: CASSRREFSPLHF. The CDR3 nucleotides read TGTGCCAGCAGCCGTCGGGAATTCTCACCCCTCCACTTT.

This clonotype has only a few counts. The rearrangement joins TRBV6-2 or TRBV6-3 to TRBJ2-1, with 12 bases identical to TRBD2. CDR1 is MNHEY, CDR2 SVGEGT, per germline. This CDR3 is 16 amino acids long. Trimming at V came to 7 bases and at J to 4 bases, leaving 8 bases not matched to a gene. The CDR3 DNA is TGTGCCAGCACCTCCGCCGGGACTAGCGGGTACAATGAGCAGTTCTTC. Amino acids: CASTSAGTSGYNEQFF.

The V gene is TRBV10-3, the J gene TRBJ2-7, with D tentatively TRBD2 (6 bases). Germline-derived CDR1 and CDR2 are ENHRY and SYGVKD. This CDR3 is built from 14 residues. Trimming left V 4 bases short and J 1 base short, with 11 bases between. CDR3 sequence (DNA): TGTGCCATCAGTGGTCAGGGACTGTCCTACGAGCAGTACTTC. It is translated as CAISGQGLSYEQYF.

The chain joins TRBV6-5 to TRBJ2-5; 13 positions match TRBD2. CDR3 size: 16 residues. After removal of 4 bases from V and 9 bases from J, the junction contained 11 bases not matched to a gene. CDR1 is MNHEY and CDR2 is SVGAGI in the germline V gene. This CDR3 reads CASSSALAGGPAAQYF. The CDR3, as DNA: TGTGCCAGCAGTTCTGCACTAGCGGGAGGGCCCGCGGCCCAGTACTTC.

The V gene is TRBV20-1, the J gene TRBJ2-1, with 10 positions matching TRBD2. The CDR3 totals 14 residues. Trimming took 3 bases from V and 8 from J; bases not matched to a gene: 7. CDR1 DFQATT and CDR2 SNEGSKA come from the germline V gene (reference sequence). CDR3: CSASFTSGTDEQFF. CDR3 bases: TGCAGTGCTAGTTTCACTAGCGGGACGGATGAGCAGTTCTTC.

This clonotype was seen a handful of times. The gene calls are TRBV25-1 and TRBJ1-2, with D possibly TRBD1 on 5 matching bases. V shed 0 bases and J shed 2 bases, with 10 bases lying between them. The CDR3 covers 15 residues. The V gene's germline CDR1 is MGHDK and CDR2 SYGVNS. The CDR3 DNA follows: TGTGCCAGCAGTGAATATTCCGCAGGGAACTATGGCTACACCTTC. Translating gives CASSEYSAGNYGYTF.

V gene TRBV12-3 or TRBV12-4 combines with J gene TRBJ2-1, with D possibly being TRBD2 (5 bases). The CDR3 covers 19 residues. V was trimmed by 3 bases and J by 8 bases, leaving 29 bases between them. The CDR3 is CASSFGRRLFHSAADEQFF. CDR3 DNA: TGTGCCAGCAGTTTTGGTAGGAGGCTATTCCATTCGGCGGCGGATGAGCAGTTCTTC.

This rearrangement joins TRBV7-9 to TRBJ2-5; TRBD1 matches 7 bases. Germline CDR1 SEHNR, CDR2 FQNEAQ (reference sequence). The CDR3 runs to 15 residues. V lost 5 bases and J lost 0; bases outside the gene matches: 6. This CDR3 is CASSRDSLYQETQYF. The CDR3 DNA follows: TGTGCCAGCAGCCGGGACAGCCTCTACCAAGAGACCCAGTACTTC.

This clonotype occurred many times. The V gene is TRBV20-1, the J gene TRBJ2-3; 9 nucleotides align to TRBD2. Unmatched junction bases numbered 8, after V lost 3 bases and J lost 1 base. Germline V gene sequence: CDR1 DFQATT, CDR2 SNEGSKA (reference sequence). The CDR3 covers 16 residues. The CDR3 coding sequence is TGCAGTGCTAGTCCGTTAGCGGGAGATGGCACAGATACGCAGTATTTT. It yields the protein CSASPLAGDGTDTQYF.

This clonotype was seen a handful of times. V is TRBV6-1 and J is TRBJ1-5; 7 bases map to TRBD1. The J segment lost 1 base and the V segment lost 4 bases, leaving 7 bases of the junction unmatched. This CDR3 contains 16 residues. Germline CDR1 is MNHNS and CDR2 is SASEGT. The CDR3 DNA sequence: TGTGCCAGCAGTGGACAGGGCCAGGGAAGCAATCAGCCCCAGCATTTT. Its translation: CASSGQGQGSNQPQHF.

This clonotype was seen a handful of times. The CDR3 reads CSVNRGRGGYTF. As DNA, the CDR3 is TGCAGCGTGAACAGGGGGCGCGGAGGCTACACCTTC. The rearrangement uses TRBV29-1 and TRBJ1-2, with 9 nucleotides matching TRBD1. V lost 6 bases and J lost 8; bases outside the gene matches: 7. Germline CDR1 reads SQVTM; CDR2 reads ANQGSEA. The CDR3 contains 12 residues.

This clonotype showed up many times. The chain combines TRBV12-3 or TRBV12-4 with TRBJ2-1, with D hard to call. The CDR3 has 15 residues. The germline V and J ends were trimmed by 5 bases and 9 bases, with 20 bases remaining between them. The CDR3 DNA sequence: TGTGCCAGCAGTCTGAGTATAGAGGAGTTGGGTGAGCAGTTCTTC. This translates into CASSLSIEELGEQFF.

This clonotype occurred many times. J is TRBJ1-1 and V is TRBV6-5, with D possibly matching TRBD1 (5 bases). From germline, CDR1 is MNHEY and CDR2 SVGAGI. This CDR3 is 13 amino acids long. V lost 2 bases, J lost 4 bases, and 8 bases lay in between. The CDR3 loop is CASSYGGGTEAFF. The CDR3 region has the DNA TGTGCCAGCAGTTACGGTGGGGGCACTGAAGCTTTCTTT.

The V and J genes are TRBV12-3 or TRBV12-4 and TRBJ2-2; no clear D. Trimming took 6 bases from V and 6 from J, leaving 11 bases between them. The CDR3 runs to 13 residues. CDR3 sequence (DNA): TGTGCCAGCAGCTTCATATCGTCCGGGGAGCTGTTTTTT. It is translated as CASSFISSGELFF.

This clonotype was seen more than once but under ten times. The rearrangement joins TRBV2 to TRBJ2-3; 7 positions match TRBD2. The CDR3 sequence is 16 residues long. The junction had 4 bases not matched to a gene; V was cut back by 1 base and J by 0 bases. Germline V gene lookup returns CDR1 SNHLY and CDR2 FYNNEI. CDR3 region: CASSEGLAVSTDTQYF. As DNA, the CDR3 is TGTGCCAGCAGTGAAGGACTAGCCGTCAGCACAGATACGCAGTATTTT.

This sequence joins TRBV20-1 and TRBJ1-2; 11 bases agree with TRBD1. Trimming cost V 7 bases and J 6 bases; bases outside gene matches: 7. Per the germline V gene, CDR1 is DFQATT and CDR2 is SNEGSKA (reference sequence). This CDR3 contains 13 residues. The CDR3 protein is CSVPGQGAHGYTF. CDR3 nucleotides: TGCAGTGTTCCCGGACAGGGGGCACATGGCTACACCTTC.